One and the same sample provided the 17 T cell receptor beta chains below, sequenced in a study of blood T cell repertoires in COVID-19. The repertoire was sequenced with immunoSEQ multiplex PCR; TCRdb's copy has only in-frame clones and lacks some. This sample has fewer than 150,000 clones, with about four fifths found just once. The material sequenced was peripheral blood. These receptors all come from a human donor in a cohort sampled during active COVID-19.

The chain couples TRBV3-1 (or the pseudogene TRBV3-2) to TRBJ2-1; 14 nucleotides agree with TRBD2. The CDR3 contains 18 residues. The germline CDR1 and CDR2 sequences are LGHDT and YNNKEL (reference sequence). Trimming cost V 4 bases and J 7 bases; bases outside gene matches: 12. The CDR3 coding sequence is TGTGCCAGCAGCCCCAGACTAGCGGGGGGGCCCGGAGGAAATGAGCAGTTCTTC. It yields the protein CASSPRLAGGPGGNEQFF.

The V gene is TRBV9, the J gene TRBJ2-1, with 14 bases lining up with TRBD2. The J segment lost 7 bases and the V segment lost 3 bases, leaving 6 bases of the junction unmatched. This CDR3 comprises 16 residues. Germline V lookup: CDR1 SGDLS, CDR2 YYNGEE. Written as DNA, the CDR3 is TGTGCCAGCAGCGCCCAAGGGACTAGCGGGGGAAATGAGCAGTTCTTC. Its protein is CASSAQGTSGGNEQFF. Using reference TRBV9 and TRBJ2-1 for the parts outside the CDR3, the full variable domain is DSGVTQTPKHLITATGQRVTLRCSPRSGDLSVYWYQQSLDQGLQFLIQYYNGEERAKGNILERFSAQQFPDLHSELNLSSLELGDSALYFCASSAQGTSGGNEQFFGPGTRLTVL.

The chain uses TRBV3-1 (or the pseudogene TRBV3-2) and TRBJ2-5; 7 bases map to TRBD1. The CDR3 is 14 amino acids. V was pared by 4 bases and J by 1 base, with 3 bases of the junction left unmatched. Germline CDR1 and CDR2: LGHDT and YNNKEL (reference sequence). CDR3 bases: TGTGCCAGCAGCCCAGGGACAGTCCAAGAGACCCAGTACTTC. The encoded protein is CASSPGTVQETQYF.

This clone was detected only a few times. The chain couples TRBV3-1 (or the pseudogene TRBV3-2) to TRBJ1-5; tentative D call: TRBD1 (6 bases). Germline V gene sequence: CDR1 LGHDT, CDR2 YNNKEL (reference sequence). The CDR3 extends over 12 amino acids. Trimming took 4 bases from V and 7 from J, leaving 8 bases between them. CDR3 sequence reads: CASSLQGQPQHF. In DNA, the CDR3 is TGTGCCAGCAGCCTGCAGGGGCAGCCCCAGCATTTT.

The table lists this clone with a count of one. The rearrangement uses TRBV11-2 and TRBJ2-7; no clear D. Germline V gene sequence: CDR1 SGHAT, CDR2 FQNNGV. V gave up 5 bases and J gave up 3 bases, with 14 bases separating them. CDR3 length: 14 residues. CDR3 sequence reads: CASSIRRLNYEQYF. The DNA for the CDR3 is TGTGCCAGCAGCATTCGGCGGCTGAACTACGAGCAGTACTTC.

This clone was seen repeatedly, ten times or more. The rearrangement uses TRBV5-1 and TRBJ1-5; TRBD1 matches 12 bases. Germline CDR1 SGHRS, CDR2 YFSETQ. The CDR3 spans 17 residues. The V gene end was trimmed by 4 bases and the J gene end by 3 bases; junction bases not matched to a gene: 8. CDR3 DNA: TGCGCCAGCAGCCCTGGGACAGGGGGCGCTGACAATCAGCCCCAGCATTTT. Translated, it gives CASSPGTGGADNQPQHF.

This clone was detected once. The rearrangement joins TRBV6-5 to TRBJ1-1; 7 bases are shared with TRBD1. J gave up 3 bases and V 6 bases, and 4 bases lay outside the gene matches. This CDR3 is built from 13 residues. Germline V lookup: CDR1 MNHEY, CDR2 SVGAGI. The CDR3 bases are TGTGCCAGCAGAATCAGGGGGGACACTGAAGCTTTCTTT. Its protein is CASRIRGDTEAFF.

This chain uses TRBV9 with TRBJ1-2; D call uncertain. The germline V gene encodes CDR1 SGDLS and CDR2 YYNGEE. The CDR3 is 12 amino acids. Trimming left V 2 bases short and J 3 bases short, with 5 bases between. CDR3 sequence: CASSVADYGYTF. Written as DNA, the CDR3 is TGTGCCAGCAGCGTGGCAGACTATGGCTACACCTTC.

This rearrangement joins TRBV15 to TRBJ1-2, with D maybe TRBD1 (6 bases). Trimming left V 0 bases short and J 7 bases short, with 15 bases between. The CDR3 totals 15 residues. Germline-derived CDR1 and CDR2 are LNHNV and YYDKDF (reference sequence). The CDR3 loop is CATSRDGGRVSGYTF. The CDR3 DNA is TGTGCCACCAGCAGAGACGGGGGGCGCGTCTCTGGCTACACCTTC.

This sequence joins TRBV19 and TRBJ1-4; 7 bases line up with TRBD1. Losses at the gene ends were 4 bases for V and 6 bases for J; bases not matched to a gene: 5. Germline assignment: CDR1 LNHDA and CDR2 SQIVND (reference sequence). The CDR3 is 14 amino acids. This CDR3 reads CASSRGRGDEKLFF. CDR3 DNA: TGTGCCAGTAGTAGAGGCAGGGGGGATGAAAAACTGTTTTTT.

CDR3 amino acids: CASSFGQGGTEAFF. The CDR3, as DNA: TGTGCCAGCAGCTTCGGGCAGGGTGGCACTGAAGCTTTCTTT. The gene calls are TRBV7-9 and TRBJ1-1, with a weak D call TRBD1 (5 bases). This CDR3 comprises 14 residues. Deletions cut 3 bases from V and 4 bases from J, with 12 bases between. Germline V gene sequence: CDR1 SEHNR, CDR2 FQNEAQ (reference sequence).

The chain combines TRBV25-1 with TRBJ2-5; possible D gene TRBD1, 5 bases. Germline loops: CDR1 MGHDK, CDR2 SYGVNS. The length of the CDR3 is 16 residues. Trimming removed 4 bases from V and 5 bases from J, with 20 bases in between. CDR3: CASSVVWGVNPETQYF. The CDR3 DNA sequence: TGTGCCAGCAGTGTCGTCTGGGGCGTAAATCCCGAGACCCAGTACTTC.

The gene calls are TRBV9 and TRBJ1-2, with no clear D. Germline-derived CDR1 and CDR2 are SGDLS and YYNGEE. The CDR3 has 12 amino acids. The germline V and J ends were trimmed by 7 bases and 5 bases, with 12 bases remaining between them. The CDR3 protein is CASGRGNYGYTF. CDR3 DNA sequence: TGTGCCAGCGGCCGGGGAAATTATGGCTACACCTTC.

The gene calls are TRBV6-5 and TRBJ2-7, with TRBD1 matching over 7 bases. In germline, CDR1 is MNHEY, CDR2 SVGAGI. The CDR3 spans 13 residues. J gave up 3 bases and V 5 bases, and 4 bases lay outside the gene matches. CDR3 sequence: CASSLRTGYEQYF. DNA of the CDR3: TGTGCCAGCAGTCTTCGGACAGGCTACGAGCAGTACTTC.

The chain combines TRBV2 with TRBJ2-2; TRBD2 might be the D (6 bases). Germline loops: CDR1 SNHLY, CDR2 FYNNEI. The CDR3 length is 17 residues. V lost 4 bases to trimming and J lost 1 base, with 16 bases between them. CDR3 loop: CASSGPGGGLNTGELFF. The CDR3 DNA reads TGTGCCAGCAGTGGCCCCGGGGGTGGGCTGAACACCGGGGAGCTGTTTTTT.

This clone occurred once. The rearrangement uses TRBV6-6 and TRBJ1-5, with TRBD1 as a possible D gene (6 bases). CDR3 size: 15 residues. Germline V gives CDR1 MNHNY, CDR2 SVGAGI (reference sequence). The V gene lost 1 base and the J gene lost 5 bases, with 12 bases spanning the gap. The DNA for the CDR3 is TGTGCCAGCAGTTACTTCGCGACAGGAGATCAGCCCCAGCATTTT. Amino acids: CASSYFATGDQPQHF.

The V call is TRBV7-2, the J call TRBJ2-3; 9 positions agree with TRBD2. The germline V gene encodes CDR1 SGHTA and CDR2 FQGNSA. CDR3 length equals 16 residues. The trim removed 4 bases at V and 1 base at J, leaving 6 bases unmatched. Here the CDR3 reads CASSSPSGAGTDTQYF. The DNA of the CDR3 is TGTGCCAGCAGCTCTCCTAGCGGGGCGGGCACAGATACGCAGTATTTT.